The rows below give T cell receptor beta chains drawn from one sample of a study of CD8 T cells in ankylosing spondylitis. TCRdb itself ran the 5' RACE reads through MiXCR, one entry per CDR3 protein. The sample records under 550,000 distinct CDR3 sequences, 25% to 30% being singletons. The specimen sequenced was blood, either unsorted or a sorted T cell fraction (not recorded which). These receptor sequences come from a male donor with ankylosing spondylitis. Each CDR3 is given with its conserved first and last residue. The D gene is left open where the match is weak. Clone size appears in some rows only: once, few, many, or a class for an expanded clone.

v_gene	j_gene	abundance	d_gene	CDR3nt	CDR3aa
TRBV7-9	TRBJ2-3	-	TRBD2	TGTGCCAGCAGCTTAGCGCTAGCGGGGGACTACACAGATACGCAGTATTTT	CASSLALAGDYTDTQYF
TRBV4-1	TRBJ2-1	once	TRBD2	TGCGCCAGCAGCCAAGATTCAACTAGCGGAGCCTACAATGAGCAGTTCTTC	CASSQDSTSGAYNEQFF
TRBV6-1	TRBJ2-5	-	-	TGTGCCAGCAGTGAATGGATAATCCAAGAGACCCAGTACTTC	CASSEWIIQETQYF
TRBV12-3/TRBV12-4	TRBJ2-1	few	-	TGTGCCAGCAGTTTAGGGGAATGGCGGGACTACAATGAGCAGTTCTTC	CASSLGEWRDYNEQFF
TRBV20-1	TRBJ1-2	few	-	TGCAGTGCTAACCCCGGGACAAAGTATGGCTACACCTTC	CSANPGTKYGYTF
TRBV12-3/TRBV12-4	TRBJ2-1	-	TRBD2	TGTGCCAGCAGCTCATCCGGGACTAGCGTATACAATGAGCAGTTCTTC	CASSSSGTSVYNEQFF
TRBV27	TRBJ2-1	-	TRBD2	TGTGCCAGCAGTTTATTGGGCGGGAGGGCCTCTGGCAATGAGCAGTTCTTC	CASSLLGGRASGNEQFF
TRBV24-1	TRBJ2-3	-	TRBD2	TGTGCCACCAGTGATTTAAGGCGGGAGCGCACAGATACGCAGTATTTT	CATSDLRRERTDTQYF
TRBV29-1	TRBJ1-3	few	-	TGCAGCGTTGATATGGTCTCTGGAAACACCATATATTTT	CSVDMVSGNTIYF
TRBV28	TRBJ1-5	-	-	TGTGCCAGCAGTCCTTTGGGACAAAGCAATCAGCCCCAGCATTTT	CASSPLGQSNQPQHF
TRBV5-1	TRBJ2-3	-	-	TGCGCCAGCAGCTTAGGACGACAGGTGGCAGATACGCAGTATTTT	CASSLGRQVADTQYF
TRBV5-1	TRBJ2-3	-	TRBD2	TGCGCCAGCAGCTGGGCGGGAGTCGAAGATACGCAGTATTTT	CASSWAGVEDTQYF
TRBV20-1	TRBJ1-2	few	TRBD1	TGCAGTGTCCCCAGGGGGGACTATGGCTACACCTTC	CSVPRGDYGYTF
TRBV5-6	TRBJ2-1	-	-	TGTGCCAGCAGCACCTTAGCGGTGAGGGCACATGAGCAGTTCTTC	CASSTLAVRAHEQFF
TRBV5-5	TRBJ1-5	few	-	TGTGCCAGCGCTCGTCCTGGGGGGGGCGCGGGCAATCAGCCCCAGCATTTT	CASARPGGGAGNQPQHF
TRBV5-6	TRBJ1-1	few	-	TGTGCCAGCAGCTTGGGGATGATCTCGGACACTGAAGCTTTCTTT	CASSLGMISDTEAFF
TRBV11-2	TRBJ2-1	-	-	TGTGCCAGCAGCTCGACGAAGGGATATATAGAGTCGTTCTTC	CASSSTKGYIESFF
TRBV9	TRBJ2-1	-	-	TGTGCCAGCAGCGTAGTGGGGGTTCGGTACAATGAGCAGTTCTTC	CASSVVGVRYNEQFF
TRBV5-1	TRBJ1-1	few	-	TGCGCCAGCAGCTTGAACACGAACACTGAAGCTTTCTTT	CASSLNTNTEAFF
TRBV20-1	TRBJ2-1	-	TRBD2	TGCAGTGCTTCGCCCAGCGGGAGAATTAATGAGCAGTTCTTC	CSASPSGRINEQFF
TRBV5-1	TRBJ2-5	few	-	TGCGCCAGCAGCTCGCTGGTCGCGGGGGAGACCCAGTACTTC	CASSSLVAGETQYF
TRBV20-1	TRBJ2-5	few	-	TGCAGTGCTAGAGACAGGTTAAAGGGGCTCCAAGAGACCCAGTACTTC	CSARDRLKGLQETQYF
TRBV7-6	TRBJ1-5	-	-	TGTGCCAGCAGCTTAGACTTGGGACCCAATCAGCCCCAGCATTTT	CASSLDLGPNQPQHF
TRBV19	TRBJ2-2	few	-	TGTGCCAGTAGTATACAGGACACCGGGGAGCTGTTTTTT	CASSIQDTGELFF
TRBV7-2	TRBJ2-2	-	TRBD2	TGTGCCAGCAGCTTAGCGGTACTAGCGGGAGGGAACACCGGGGAGCTGTTTTTT	CASSLAVLAGGNTGELFF
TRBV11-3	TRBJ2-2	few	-	TGTGCCAGCAGTTTATATGGGGACACCGGGGAGCTGTTTTTT	CASSLYGDTGELFF
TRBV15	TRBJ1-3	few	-	TGTGCCACCAGCAGAGAGCCTGGAAACACCATATATTTT	CATSREPGNTIYF
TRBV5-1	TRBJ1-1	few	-	TGCGCCAGTCAGAGAGGGGCCGCCGAGACTGAAGCTTTCTTT	CASQRGAAETEAFF
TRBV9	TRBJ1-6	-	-	TGTGCCAGCAGCACCGGTGGTAGGGACAATAATTCACCCCTCCACTTT	CASSTGGRDNNSPLHF
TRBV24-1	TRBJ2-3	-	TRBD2	TGTGCCACCAGTGATTGGACTAGCGATTCAGATACGCAGTATTTT	CATSDWTSDSDTQYF
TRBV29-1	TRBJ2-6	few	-	TGCAGCGTTGAAGCCAGGGGAGGTCCACTCTCTGGGGCCAACGTCCTGACTTTC	CSVEARGGPLSGANVLTF
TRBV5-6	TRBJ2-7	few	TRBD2	TGTGCCAGCAGCAAGTTTAACGGGAGGACCTCCTACGAGCAGTACTTC	CASSKFNGRTSYEQYF
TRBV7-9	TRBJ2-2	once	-	TGTGCCAGCAGCAGAAGAGGGGTGCCAGTCCGTGGGGAGCTGTTTTTT	CASSRRGVPVRGELFF
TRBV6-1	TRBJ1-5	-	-	TGTGCCAGCAGGGGGGGGCCCCAGCATTTT	CASRGGPQHF
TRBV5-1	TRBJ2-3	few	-	TGCGCCAGCAGCCCGGAGGTGCTTGTAGATACGCAGTATTTT	CASSPEVLVDTQYF
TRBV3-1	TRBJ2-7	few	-	TGTGCCAGCAGCCAAGGATGGGCCCCCTACGAGCAGTACTTC	CASSQGWAPYEQYF
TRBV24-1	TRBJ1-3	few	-	TGTGCCACCGCGGGGGGATCCGGAAACACCATATATTTT	CATAGGSGNTIYF
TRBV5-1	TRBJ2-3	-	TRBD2	TGCGCCAGCAGCTTGGGACCTGGTGGAGCGGGGGGCACAGATACGCAGTATTTT	CASSLGPGGAGGTDTQYF
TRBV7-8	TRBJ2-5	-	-	TGTGCCAGCAGCTTAGGCGCATCCCAAGAGACCCAGTACTTC	CASSLGASQETQYF
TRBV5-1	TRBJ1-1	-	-	TGCGCCAGCAGCTTGGCCGCGGGGGCGGACACTGAAGCTTTCTTT	CASSLAAGADTEAFF
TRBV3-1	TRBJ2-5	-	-	TGTGCCAGCAGCCAAAGTGGGCCTACCCAGTACTTC	CASSQSGPTQYF
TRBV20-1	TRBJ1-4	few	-	TGCAGTGCCGCGGCCCAAGGGGGGGGTGGTAATGAAAAACTGTTTTTT	CSAAAQGGGGNEKLFF
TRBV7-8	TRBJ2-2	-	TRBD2	TGTGCCAGCAGCTTAACTAGCGGGGTCACCGGGGAGCTGTTTTTT	CASSLTSGVTGELFF
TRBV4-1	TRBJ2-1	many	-	TGCGCCAGCAGCCAAGCCAGCGGTTCCTACAATGAGCAGTTCTTC	CASSQASGSYNEQFF
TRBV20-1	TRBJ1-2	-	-	TGCAGTGCTAGAAAGGAAGGGGGCTATGGCTACACCTTC	CSARKEGGYGYTF
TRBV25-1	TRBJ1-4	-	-	TGTGCCAGCAGTCTCTCAATGGGCTTCAATGAAAAACTGTTTTTT	CASSLSMGFNEKLFF
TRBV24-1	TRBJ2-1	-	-	TGTGCCACCAGTGATTCCGGGGTCGGCATTGACAATGAGCAGTTCTTC	CATSDSGVGIDNEQFF
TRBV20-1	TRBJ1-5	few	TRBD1	TGCAGTGCTGGACAGGGGGCGGAGGGCAATCAGCCCCAGCATTTT	CSAGQGAEGNQPQHF
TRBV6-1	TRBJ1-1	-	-	TGTGCCAGCAGTGAAAACCCTGCCACTGAAGCTTTCTTT	CASSENPATEAFF
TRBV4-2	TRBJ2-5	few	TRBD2	TGTGCCAGCAGCCAAGCCCGAGGCGGAGCGGGAGGAGAAGAGACCCAGTACTTC	CASSQARGGAGGEETQYF
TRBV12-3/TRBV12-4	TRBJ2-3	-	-	TGTGCCAGCAGTTTAGCGAAAGAGAGGATGATGACAGATACGCAGTATTTT	CASSLAKERMMTDTQYF
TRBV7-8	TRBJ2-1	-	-	TGTGCCAGCAGCTTAGGTCCCATGTACGATCGACTCTTC	CASSLGPMYDRLF
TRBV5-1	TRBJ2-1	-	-	TGCGCCAGCAGCTTGGTCGCGGGTTCAGATGAGCAGTTCTTC	CASSLVAGSDEQFF
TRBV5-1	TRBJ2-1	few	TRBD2	TGCGCCAGCAGCCTTAGCGGGAGTATAGGCTCCTACAATGAGCAGTTCTTC	CASSLSGSIGSYNEQFF
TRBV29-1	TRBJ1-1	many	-	TGCAGTAGTTCCCAGAACACTGAAGCTTTCTTT	CSSSQNTEAFF